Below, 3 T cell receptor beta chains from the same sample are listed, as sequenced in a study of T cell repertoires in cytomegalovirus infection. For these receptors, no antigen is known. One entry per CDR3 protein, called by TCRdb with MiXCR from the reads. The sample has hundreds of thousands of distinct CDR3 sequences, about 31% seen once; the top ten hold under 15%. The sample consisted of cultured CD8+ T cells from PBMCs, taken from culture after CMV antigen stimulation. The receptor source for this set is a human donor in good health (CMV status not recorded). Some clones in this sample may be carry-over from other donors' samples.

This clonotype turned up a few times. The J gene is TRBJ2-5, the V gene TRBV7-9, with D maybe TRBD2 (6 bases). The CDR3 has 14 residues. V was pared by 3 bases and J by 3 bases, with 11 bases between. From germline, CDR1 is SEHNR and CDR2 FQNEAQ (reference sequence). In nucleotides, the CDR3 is TGTGCCAGCAGCTTGGGGGGTAATGAAGAGACCCAGTACTTC. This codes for CASSLGGNEETQYF.

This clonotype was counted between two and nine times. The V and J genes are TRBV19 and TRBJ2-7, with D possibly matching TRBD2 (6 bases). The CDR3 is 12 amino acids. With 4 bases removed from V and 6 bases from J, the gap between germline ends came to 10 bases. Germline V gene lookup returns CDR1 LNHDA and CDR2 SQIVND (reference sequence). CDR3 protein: CASSKLAGEQYF. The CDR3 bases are TGTGCCAGTAGTAAACTAGCTGGCGAGCAGTACTTC.

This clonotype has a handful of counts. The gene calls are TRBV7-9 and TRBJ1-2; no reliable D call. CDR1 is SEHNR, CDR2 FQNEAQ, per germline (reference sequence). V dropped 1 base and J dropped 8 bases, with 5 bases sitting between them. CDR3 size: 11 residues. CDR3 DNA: TGTGCCAGCAGCTTAGGCTGGGGCTACACCTTC. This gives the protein CASSLGWGYTF.